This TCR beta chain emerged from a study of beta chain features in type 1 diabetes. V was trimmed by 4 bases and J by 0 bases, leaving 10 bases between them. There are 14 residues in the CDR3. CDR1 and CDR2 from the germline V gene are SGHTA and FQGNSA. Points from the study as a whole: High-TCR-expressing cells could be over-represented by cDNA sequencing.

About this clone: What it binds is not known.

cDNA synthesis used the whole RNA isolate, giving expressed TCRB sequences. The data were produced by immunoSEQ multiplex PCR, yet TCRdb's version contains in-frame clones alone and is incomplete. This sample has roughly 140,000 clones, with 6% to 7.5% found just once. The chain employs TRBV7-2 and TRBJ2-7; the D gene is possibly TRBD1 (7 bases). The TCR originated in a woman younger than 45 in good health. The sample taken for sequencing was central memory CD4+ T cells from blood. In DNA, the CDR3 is TGTGCCAGCAGCTGGGGGGACAGCTCCTACGAGCAGTACTTC. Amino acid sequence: CASSWGDSSYEQYF.